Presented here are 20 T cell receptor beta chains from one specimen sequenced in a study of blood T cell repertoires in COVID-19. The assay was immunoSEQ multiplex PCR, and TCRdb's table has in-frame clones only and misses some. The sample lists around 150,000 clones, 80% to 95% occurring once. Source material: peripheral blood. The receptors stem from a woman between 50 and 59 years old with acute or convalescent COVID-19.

The CDR3 DNA is TGTGCCAGTAAAGGCACAGGGGATCAGCCCCAGCATTTT. It specifies CASKGTGDQPQHF. V gene TRBV19 combines with J gene TRBJ1-5; the match to TRBD1 covers 7 bases. The ends lost 7 bases at V and 5 bases at J; junction bases unmatched: 5. This CDR3 has 13 residues. Germline-derived CDR1 and CDR2 are LNHDA and SQIVND (reference sequence).

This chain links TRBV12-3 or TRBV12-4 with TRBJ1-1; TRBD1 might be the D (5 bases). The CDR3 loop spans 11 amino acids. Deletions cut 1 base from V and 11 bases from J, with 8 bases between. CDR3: CASSLGGDAFF. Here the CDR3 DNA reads TGTGCCAGCAGTTTAGGGGGGGACGCTTTCTTT.

CDR3 nucleotide sequence: TGTGCCAGCTCACCAGCGACTAGCGGGGGACCGATGAGCTCCTACGAGCAGTACTTC. It codes for CASSPATSGGPMSSYEQYF. This chain connects TRBV18 to TRBJ2-7; 12 bases align to TRBD2. The CDR3 loop spans 19 amino acids. The V gene end was trimmed by 2 bases and the J gene end by 0 bases; junction bases not matched to a gene: 11. Germline V gives CDR1 KGHSH, CDR2 LQKENI.

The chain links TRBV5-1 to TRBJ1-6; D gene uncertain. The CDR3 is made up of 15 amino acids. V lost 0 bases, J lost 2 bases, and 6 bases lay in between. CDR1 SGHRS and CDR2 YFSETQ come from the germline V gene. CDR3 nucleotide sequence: TGCGCCAGCAGCTTGGCACAAGCCTATAATTCACCCCTCCACTTT. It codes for CASSLAQAYNSPLHF.

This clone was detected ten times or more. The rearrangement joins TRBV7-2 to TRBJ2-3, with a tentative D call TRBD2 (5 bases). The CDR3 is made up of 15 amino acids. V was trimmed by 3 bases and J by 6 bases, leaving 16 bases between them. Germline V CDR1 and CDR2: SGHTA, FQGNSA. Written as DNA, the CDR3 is TGTGCCAGCAGCTTCGTCAGCTCAGGCGGGGATACGCAGTATTTT. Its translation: CASSFVSSGGDTQYF.

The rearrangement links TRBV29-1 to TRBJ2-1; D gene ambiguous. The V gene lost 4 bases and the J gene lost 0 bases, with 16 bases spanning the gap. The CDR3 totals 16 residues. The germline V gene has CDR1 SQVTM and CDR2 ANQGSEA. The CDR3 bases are TGCAGCGTTGGTCCCGGTAAAATAAGCTCCTACAATGAGCAGTTCTTC. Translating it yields CSVGPGKISSYNEQFF.

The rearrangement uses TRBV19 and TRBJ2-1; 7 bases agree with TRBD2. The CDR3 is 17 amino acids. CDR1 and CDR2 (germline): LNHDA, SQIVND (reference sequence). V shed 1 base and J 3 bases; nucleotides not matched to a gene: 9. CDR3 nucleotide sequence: TGTGCCAGTAGTATAGGACGGGATAGCGGGTTCTACAATGAGCAGTTCTTC. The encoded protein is CASSIGRDSGFYNEQFF. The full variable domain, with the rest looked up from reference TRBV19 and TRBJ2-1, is DGGITQSPKYLFRKEGQNVTLSCEQNLNHDAMYWYRQDPGQGLRLIYYSQIVNDFQKGDIAEGYSVSREKKESFPLTVTSAQKNPTAFYLCASSIGRDSGFYNEQFFGPGTRLTVL.

CDR3 residues: CASSYGTGAAGNTIYF. The CDR3 bases are TGTGCCAGCAGTTACGGGACAGGGGCGGCAGGAAACACCATATATTTT. The chain carries TRBV6-5 and TRBJ1-3; 10 positions agree with TRBD1. Germline V gene lookup returns CDR1 MNHEY and CDR2 SVGAGI. The V segment lost 2 bases and the J segment 4 bases; nucleotides outside the gene matches: 5. This CDR3 spans 16 amino acids.

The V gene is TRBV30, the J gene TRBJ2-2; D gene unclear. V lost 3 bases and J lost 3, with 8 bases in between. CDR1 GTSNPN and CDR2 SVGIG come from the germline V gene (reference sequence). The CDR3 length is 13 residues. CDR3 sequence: CAWSLVDTGELFF. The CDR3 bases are TGTGCCTGGAGCTTAGTGGACACCGGGGAGCTGTTTTTT. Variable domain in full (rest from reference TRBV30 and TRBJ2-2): SQTIHQWPATLVQPVGSPLSLECTVEGTSNPNLYWYRQAAGRGLQLLFYSVGIGQISSEVPQNLSASRPQDRQFILSSKKLLLSDSGFYLCAWSLVDTGELFFGEGSRLTVL.

CDR3 protein: CASSEGRDRFTNEQFF. The DNA for the CDR3 is TGTGCCAGCAGTGAAGGGCGGGACAGGTTCACCAATGAGCAGTTCTTC. The rearrangement joins TRBV6-1 to TRBJ2-1, with 8 bases that match TRBD1. V trimming: 1 base; J trimming: 6 bases; junction bases outside the gene matches: 8. The germline V gene has CDR1 MNHNS and CDR2 SASEGT. The length of the CDR3 is 16 residues.

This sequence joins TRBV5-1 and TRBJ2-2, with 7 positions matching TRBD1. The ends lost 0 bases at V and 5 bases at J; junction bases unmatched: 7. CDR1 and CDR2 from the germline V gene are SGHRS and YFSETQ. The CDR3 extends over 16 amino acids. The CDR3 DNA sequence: TGCGCCAGCAGCTTGGGGCAAATCAGGGGGACCGGGGAGCTGTTTTTT. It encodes CASSLGQIRGTGELFF.

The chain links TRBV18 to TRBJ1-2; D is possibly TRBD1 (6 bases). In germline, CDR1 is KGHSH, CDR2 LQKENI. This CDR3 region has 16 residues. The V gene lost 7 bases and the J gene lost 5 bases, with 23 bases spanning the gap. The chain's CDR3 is CASFSGKINREYGYTF. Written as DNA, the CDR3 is TGTGCCAGCTTCTCCGGCAAAATAAACAGGGAATATGGCTACACCTTC.

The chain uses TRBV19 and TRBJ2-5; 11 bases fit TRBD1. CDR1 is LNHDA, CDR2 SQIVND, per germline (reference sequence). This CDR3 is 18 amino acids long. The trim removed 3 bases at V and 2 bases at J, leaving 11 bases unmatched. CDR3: CASSISYTGTGGQETQYF. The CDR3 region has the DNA TGTGCCAGTAGTATCTCGTACACCGGGACAGGGGGGCAAGAGACCCAGTACTTC.

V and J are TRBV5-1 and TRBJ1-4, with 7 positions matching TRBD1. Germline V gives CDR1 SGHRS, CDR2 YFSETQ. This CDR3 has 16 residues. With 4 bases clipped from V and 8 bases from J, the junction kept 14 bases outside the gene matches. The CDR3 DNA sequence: TGCGCCAGCAGCGTCCATATAGGGGGCGGGGAAGAAAAACTGTTTTTT. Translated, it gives CASSVHIGGGEEKLFF.

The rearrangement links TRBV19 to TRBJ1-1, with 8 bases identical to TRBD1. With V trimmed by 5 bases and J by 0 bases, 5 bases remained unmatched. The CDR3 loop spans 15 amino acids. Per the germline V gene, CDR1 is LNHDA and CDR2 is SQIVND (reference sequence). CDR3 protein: CASSPPTGVNTEAFF. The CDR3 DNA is TGTGCCAGTAGTCCACCGACAGGGGTGAACACTGAAGCTTTCTTT. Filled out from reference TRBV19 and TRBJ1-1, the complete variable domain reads DGGITQSPKYLFRKEGQNVTLSCEQNLNHDAMYWYRQDPGQGLRLIYYSQIVNDFQKGDIAEGYSVSREKKESFPLTVTSAQKNPTAFYLCASSPPTGVNTEAFFGQGTRLTVV.

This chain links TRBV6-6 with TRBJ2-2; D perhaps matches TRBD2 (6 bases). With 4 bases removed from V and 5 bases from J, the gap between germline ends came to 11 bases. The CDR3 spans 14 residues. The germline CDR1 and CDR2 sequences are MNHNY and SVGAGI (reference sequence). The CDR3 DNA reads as TGTGCCAGCAGTTCGGGGGTGTTGACCGGGGAGCTGTTTTTT. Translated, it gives CASSSGVLTGELFF.

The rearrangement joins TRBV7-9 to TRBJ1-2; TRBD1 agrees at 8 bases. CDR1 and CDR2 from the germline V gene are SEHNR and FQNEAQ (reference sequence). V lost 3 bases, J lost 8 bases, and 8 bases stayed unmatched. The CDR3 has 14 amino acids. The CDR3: CASSLDWTGRGYTF. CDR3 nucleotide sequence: TGTGCCAGCAGCTTGGATTGGACAGGGAGAGGCTACACCTTC.

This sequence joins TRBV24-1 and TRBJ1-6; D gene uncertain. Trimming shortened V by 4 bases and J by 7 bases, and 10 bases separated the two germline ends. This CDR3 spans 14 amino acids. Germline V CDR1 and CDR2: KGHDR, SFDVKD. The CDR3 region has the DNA TGTGCCACCAGTGACCAATACCAGAATTCACCCCTCCACTTT. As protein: CATSDQYQNSPLHF.

CDR3 residues: CASSSDSVSGNTIYF. The CDR3 region has the DNA TGTGCCAGCAGCTCCGACAGCGTCTCTGGAAACACCATATATTTT. J is TRBJ1-3 and V is TRBV11-2, with D possibly being TRBD1 (5 bases). V lost 4 bases to trimming and J lost 0 bases, with 10 bases between them. CDR3 length: 15 amino acids. The germline V gene has CDR1 SGHAT and CDR2 FQNNGV. The complete variable domain, with remaining parts taken from reference TRBV11-2 and TRBJ1-3, reads EAGVAQSPRYKIIEKRQSVAFWCNPISGHATLYWYQQILGQGPKLLIQFQNNGVVDDSQLPKDRFSAERLKGVDSTLKIQPAKLEDSAVYLCASSSDSVSGNTIYFGEGSWLTVV.

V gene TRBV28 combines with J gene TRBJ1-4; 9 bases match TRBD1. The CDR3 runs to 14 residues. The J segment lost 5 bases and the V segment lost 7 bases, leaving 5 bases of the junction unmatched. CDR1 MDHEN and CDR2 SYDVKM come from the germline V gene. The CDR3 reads CASIQGAGNEKLFF. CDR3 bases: TGTGCCAGCATACAGGGGGCCGGGAATGAAAAACTGTTTTTT.